The subject of this entry is one TCR beta chain. The data originate from a study of blood T cell repertoires in COVID-19. Study-level background: Collection of acute and convalescent COVID-19 samples took place in the United States, Italy and Spain. Sample material is recorded as cDNA or gDNA derived from T cells, B-cell-depleted T cells, or PBMCs.

V lost 3 bases and J lost 2, with 10 bases in between. The CDR3 covers 14 residues. Germline values: CDR1 LNHDA, CDR2 SQIVND (reference sequence). Sequenced by immunoSEQ multiplex PCR; TCRdb stores in-frame clones only, minus some. Of roughly 53,000 clones in the sample, about 89% were seen once. This sequence joins TRBV19 and TRBJ2-5; D unresolved. The TCR sequence derives from a woman aged 80 or older with COVID-19, enrolled during active disease. The sequenced sample was peripheral blood. In nucleotides, the CDR3 is TGTGCCAGTAGTATTTCGGGTCAGCAAGAGACCCAGTACTTC. This codes for CASSISGQQETQYF.